This T cell receptor beta chain was sequenced during a study of blood T cell repertoires in COVID-19. Per the germline V gene, CDR1 is LGHNA and CDR2 is YNFKEQ. This CDR3 region has 18 residues. Trimming removed 2 bases from V and 5 bases from J; junction bases left unmatched: 12. Generated by immunoSEQ multiplex PCR, the TCRdb table keeps only in-frame clones and is missing some. The table shows roughly 200,000 clones, with under 90% occurring only once. This receptor was identified in a man aged 60 to 75 with acute or convalescent COVID-19. Sequences were obtained from peripheral blood. The rearrangement uses TRBV4-2 and TRBJ2-7; 13 bases map to TRBD2. The CDR3 loop is CASSQSGLAGVKGNEQYF. CDR3 sequence (DNA): TGTGCCAGCAGCCAATCAGGACTAGCGGGAGTAAAAGGCAACGAGCAGTACTTC.